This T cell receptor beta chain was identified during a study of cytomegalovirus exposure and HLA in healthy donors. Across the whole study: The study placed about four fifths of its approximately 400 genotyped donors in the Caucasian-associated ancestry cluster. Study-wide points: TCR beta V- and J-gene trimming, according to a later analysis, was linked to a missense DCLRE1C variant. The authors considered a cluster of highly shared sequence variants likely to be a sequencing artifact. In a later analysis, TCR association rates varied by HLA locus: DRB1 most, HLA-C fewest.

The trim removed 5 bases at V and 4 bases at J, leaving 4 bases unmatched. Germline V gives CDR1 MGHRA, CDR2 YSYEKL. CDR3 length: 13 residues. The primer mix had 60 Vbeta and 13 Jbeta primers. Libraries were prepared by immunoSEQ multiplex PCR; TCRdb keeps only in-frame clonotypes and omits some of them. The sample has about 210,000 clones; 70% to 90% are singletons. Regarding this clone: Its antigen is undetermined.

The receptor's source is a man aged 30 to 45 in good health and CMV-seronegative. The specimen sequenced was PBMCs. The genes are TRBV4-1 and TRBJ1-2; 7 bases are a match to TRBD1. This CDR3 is CASSFTGAYGYTF. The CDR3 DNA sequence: TGCGCCAGCAGCTTTACAGGGGCCTATGGCTACACCTTC.